This TCR beta chain was found in a study of blood T cell repertoires in COVID-19. The wider study: Specimens from acute and convalescent COVID-19 originated in the United States, Italy and Spain. PBMCs, B-cell-depleted T cells, or T cells provided the cDNA or gDNA that made up the material.

Assignments of participants to cohorts depended upon their own reported clinical history. The CDR3 extends over 14 amino acids. The germline CDR1 and CDR2 sequences are SSHAT and FNYEAQ (reference sequence). V was cut by 4 bases and J by 1 base, with 8 bases left in between. Original processing methods: Amplification from reference gene primers served as the basis for estimated nucleated cell counts. TCRdb's table, derived via immunoSEQ multiplex PCR, lists solely in-frame clones and lacks some. The V and J calls and clone size come from that table; D and trimming were worked out from the DNA. The repertoire holds about 270,000 clones, with approximately 86% as singletons.

The receptor comes from a woman under 30 who had recovered from COVID-19. The chain has TRBV7-7 and TRBJ1-3; unclear D gene. The sample comprised PBMCs or T cells enriched from blood (not recorded which). The CDR3 protein is CASSSDLSGNTIYF. DNA of the CDR3: TGTGCCAGCAGCTCCGACTTATCTGGAAACACCATATATTTT.